This TCR beta chain was found in a study of blood T cells in healthy people across ages. Overall study results and limits: CMV status of donors was unknown, possibly confounding expanded clonotype changes.

Germline loops: CDR1 KGHSH, CDR2 LQKENI. The CDR3 covers 15 residues. The trim removed 4 bases at V and 3 bases at J, leaving 3 bases unmatched. This clonotype was seen only a few times. Its target is unknown. Isolation yielded PBMCs, at least 6.5 million per sample, in every case. A sample-barcoded 5' primer and a J-beta primer mix were used in a second PCR of roughly 7 to 11 cycles. The authors tagged each cDNA molecule using a template-switch adaptor with 12 random nucleotides. TCRdb redid the calling of the 5' RACE reads with MiXCR, one entry per CDR3 protein. The sample consists of fewer than 800,000 distinct CDR3 sequences, roughly 25% of them appearing once. A further study also used this sample, focusing on T cells of mothers and their children. That study adds: Every mother supplied over 8 million TCR beta CDR3 reads and every child 2.5 million to 3.5 million.

The chain uses TRBV18 and TRBJ2-7; TRBD2 aligns across 13 bases. Sequencing used blood. The source is a boy aged 10-17 years in good health. In DNA form, the CDR3 reads TGTGCCAGCTCACTCGGGACTAGCGGGGACTACGAGCAGTACTTC. Its protein is CASSLGTSGDYEQYF.